This T cell receptor beta chain is from a study of siplizumab effects on memory and regulatory T cells. The assay was immunoSEQ multiplex PCR, and TCRdb's table has in-frame clones only and misses some. The profile shows about 50,000 clones, 93% of them singletons. V was trimmed by 6 bases and J by 1 base, leaving 10 bases between them. CDR1 and CDR2 (germline): SGHDN, FVKESK. The CDR3 spans 13 residues. This TCR was recovered from a human donor in good health. The chain carries TRBV14 and TRBJ2-7; weak D call: TRBD1 (5 bases). The specimen was CD8+ T cells sorted from blood. The chain's CDR3 is CASSLGHSYEQYF. CDR3 in DNA: TGTGCCAGCAGTCTCGGACATTCCTACGAGCAGTACTTC.